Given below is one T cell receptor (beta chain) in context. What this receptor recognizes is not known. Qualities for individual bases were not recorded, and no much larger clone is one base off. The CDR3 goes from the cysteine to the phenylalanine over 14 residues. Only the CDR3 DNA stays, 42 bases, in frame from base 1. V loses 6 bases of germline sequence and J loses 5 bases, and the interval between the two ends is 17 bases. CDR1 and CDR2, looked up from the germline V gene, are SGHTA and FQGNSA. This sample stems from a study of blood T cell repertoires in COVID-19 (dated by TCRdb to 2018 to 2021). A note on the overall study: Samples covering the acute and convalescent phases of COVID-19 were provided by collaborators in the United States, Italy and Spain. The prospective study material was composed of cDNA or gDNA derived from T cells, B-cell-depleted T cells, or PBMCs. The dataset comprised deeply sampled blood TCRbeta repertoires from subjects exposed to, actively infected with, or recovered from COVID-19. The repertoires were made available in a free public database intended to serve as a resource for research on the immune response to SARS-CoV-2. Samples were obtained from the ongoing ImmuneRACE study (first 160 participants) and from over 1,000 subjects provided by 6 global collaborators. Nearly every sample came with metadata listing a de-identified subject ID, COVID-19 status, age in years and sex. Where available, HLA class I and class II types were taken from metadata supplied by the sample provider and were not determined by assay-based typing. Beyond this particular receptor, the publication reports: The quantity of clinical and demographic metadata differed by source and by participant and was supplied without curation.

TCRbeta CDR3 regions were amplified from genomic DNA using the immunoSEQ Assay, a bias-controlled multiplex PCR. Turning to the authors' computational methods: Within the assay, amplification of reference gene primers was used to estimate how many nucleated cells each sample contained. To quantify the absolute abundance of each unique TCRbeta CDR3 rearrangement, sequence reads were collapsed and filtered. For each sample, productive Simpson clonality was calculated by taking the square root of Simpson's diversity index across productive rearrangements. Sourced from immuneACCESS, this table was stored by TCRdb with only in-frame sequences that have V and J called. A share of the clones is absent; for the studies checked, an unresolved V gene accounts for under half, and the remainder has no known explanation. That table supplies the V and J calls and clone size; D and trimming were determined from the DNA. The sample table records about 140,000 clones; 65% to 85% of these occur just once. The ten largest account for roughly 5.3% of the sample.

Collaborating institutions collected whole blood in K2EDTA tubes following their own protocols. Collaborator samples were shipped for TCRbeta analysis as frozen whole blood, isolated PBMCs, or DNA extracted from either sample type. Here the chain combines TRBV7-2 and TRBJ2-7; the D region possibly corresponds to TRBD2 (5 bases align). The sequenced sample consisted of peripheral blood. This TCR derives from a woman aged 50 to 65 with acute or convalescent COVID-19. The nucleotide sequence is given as TGTGCCAGCAGACATGACGGCGCCGGGAACGAGCAGTACTTC. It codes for CASRHDGAGNEQYF.